These 15 T cell receptor beta chains were sequenced from one sample in a study of T cell responses to AZD1222 COVID-19 vaccine (dated by TCRdb to the early 2020s). Library prep was done by the immunoSEQ multiplex PCR assay. TCRdb holds this immuneACCESS table with in-frame rearrangements only. Some clones are missing; in checked studies, unresolved V genes explain under half, and the rest has no known cause. The sample includes some 150,000 clones, with approximately 93% observed a single time. The leading ten clones occupy about 0.9% of the sample. The sample's time point label, decoded: baseline before first vaccination. Source: peripheral blood, taken on day 0 of AZD1222 vaccination. The receptor source for this set is an adult in good health.

The J gene is TRBJ1-6, the V gene TRBV7-6; possible D gene TRBD1, 5 bases. The CDR3 has 14 residues. Between the trimmed V and J ends, which lost 6 bases and 10 bases, there was a span of 16 bases. The germline CDR1 and CDR2 sequences are SGHVS and FNYEAQ. The CDR3 nucleotides read TGTGCCAGCAGTTCCGGCGGGGCTGGGTCACCCCTCCACTTT. Residues: CASSSGGAGSPLHF.

The CDR3 here is CASSVGAHMNTEAFF. For the CDR3, the DNA is TGTGCCAGCAGCGTAGGGGCACACATGAACACTGAAGCTTTCTTT. The genes are TRBV9 and TRBJ1-1; D gene uncertain. V shed 0 bases and J shed 0 bases, with 9 bases lying between them. Germline V gene lookup returns CDR1 SGDLS and CDR2 YYNGEE. The CDR3 is 15 residues long. The entire variable domain, with the rest obtained from reference TRBV9 and TRBJ1-1, is as follows: DSGVTQTPKHLITATGQRVTLRCSPRSGDLSVYWYQQSLDQGLQFLIQYYNGEERAKGNILERFSAQQFPDLHSELNLSSLELGDSALYFCASSVGAHMNTEAFFGQGTRLTVV.

J is TRBJ1-5 and V is TRBV12-3 or TRBV12-4; TRBD1 agrees at 9 bases. The CDR3 runs 13 residues. The V and J ends lost 6 bases and 6 bases, in that order; junction bases with no gene match: 3. The CDR3 nucleotides are TGTGCCAGCAGCCGACAGGGGGGTCAGCCCCAGCATTTT. Protein: CASSRQGGQPQHF.

The chain employs TRBV7-9 and TRBJ2-3; D perhaps matches TRBD2 (5 bases). Germline CDR1 is SEHNR and CDR2 is FQNEAQ (reference sequence). The CDR3 runs 14 residues. V lost 6 bases and J 4 bases, leaving 14 bases between the germline ends. The CDR3, as DNA: TGTGCCAGCAGAGAACTAGGGAATGCAGATACGCAGTATTTT. Its protein is CASRELGNADTQYF.

The chain joins TRBV4-1 to TRBJ2-1; 9 bases are shared with TRBD2. V shed 1 base and J 0 bases; nucleotides not matched to a gene: 19. The CDR3 contains 22 residues. Germline-derived CDR1 and CDR2 are MGHRA and YSYEKL. This CDR3 reads CASSQGFLTSGNSPSSYNEQFF. The CDR3 DNA follows: TGCGCCAGCAGCCAAGGATTTTTGACTAGCGGAAACTCTCCGAGCTCCTACAATGAGCAGTTCTTC.

The rearrangement joins TRBV6-5 to TRBJ2-6; D is unresolved. V lost 6 bases and J lost 8, with 11 bases in between. Per the germline V gene, CDR1 is MNHEY and CDR2 is SVGAGI. CDR3 length: 13 residues. The CDR3 DNA follows: TGTGCCAGCAGACCCGACTTGTCCAACGTCCTGACTTTC. This translates into CASRPDLSNVLTF.

This chain uses TRBV7-3 with TRBJ1-1; TRBD1 matches at 7 bases. Germline lookup yields CDR1 SGHTA and CDR2 FQGTGA. V dropped 4 bases and J dropped 4; count of bases not matched to a gene: 3. The CDR3 is 13 residues long. The CDR3 DNA is TGTGCCAGCAGCTATGACAGGGCCACTGAAGCTTTCTTT. Translation: CASSYDRATEAFF.

The J gene is TRBJ2-7, the V gene TRBV19; perhaps TRBD2 as D (6 bases). CDR1 and CDR2 (germline): LNHDA, SQIVND (reference sequence). The CDR3 is made up of 14 amino acids. V lost 9 bases and J lost 2, with 17 bases in between. CDR3 bases: TGTGCCAGCCGGGACTCCCAGTTAACCTACGAGCAGTACTTC. Residues: CASRDSQLTYEQYF.

The chain combines TRBV6-6 with TRBJ2-7; D is undetermined. Trimming took 2 bases from V and 2 from J, leaving 7 bases between them. The CDR3 runs to 13 residues. Germline-derived CDR1 and CDR2 are MNHNY and SVGAGI (reference sequence). CDR3 in DNA: TGTGCCAGCAGTTACGAGGCGACCTACGAGCAGTACTTC. The encoded protein is CASSYEATYEQYF.

The J gene is TRBJ1-1, the V gene TRBV11-1, with D possibly TRBD1 on 5 matching bases. CDR1 SGHAT and CDR2 FQDESV come from the germline V gene (reference sequence). With 3 bases removed from V and 1 base from J, the gap between germline ends came to 9 bases. The CDR3 runs 14 residues. CDR3 DNA sequence: TGTGCCAGCAGCTTCTACGGACAGAACACTGAAGCTTTCTTT. Its protein is CASSFYGQNTEAFF.

The chain carries TRBV28 and TRBJ1-2; TRBD1 aligns across 9 bases. V was pared by 5 bases and J by 3 bases, with 7 bases of the junction left unmatched. CDR1 is MDHEN and CDR2 is SYDVKM in the germline V gene. The CDR3 is made up of 15 amino acids. The CDR3: CASSPWTGDDYGYTF. The CDR3 nucleotides read TGTGCCAGCAGTCCCTGGACAGGGGACGACTATGGCTACACCTTC.

The chain carries TRBV9 and TRBJ1-6; D is unclear. Trimming pared 6 bases from V and 0 bases from J, leaving 22 bases between. Germline assignment: CDR1 SGDLS and CDR2 YYNGEE. The CDR3 totals 19 residues. The CDR3 loop is CASIPAYQFSYSYNSPLHF. The CDR3 nucleotides read TGTGCCAGCATCCCCGCGTATCAGTTCAGTTACTCCTATAATTCACCCCTCCACTTT.

The chain has TRBV9 and TRBJ2-2, with D possibly TRBD1 on 5 matching bases. Germline CDR1 SGDLS, CDR2 YYNGEE. Trimming took off 3 bases at V and 6 bases at J, with 15 bases between the two ends. This CDR3 region has 15 residues. The CDR3 region is CASSGGRARPGELFF. The CDR3 nucleotides read TGTGCCAGCAGCGGGGGCAGGGCGCGTCCCGGGGAGCTGTTTTTT.

The rearrangement links TRBV6-1 to TRBJ1-3, with D tentatively TRBD1 (6 bases). With 3 bases removed from V and 4 bases from J, the gap between germline ends came to 10 bases. The CDR3 covers 14 residues. Germline V gene data show CDR1 as MNHNS and CDR2 as SASEGT. The DNA for the CDR3 is TGTGCCAGCAGTGATAGGACAGCAGGAAACACCATATATTTT. This codes for CASSDRTAGNTIYF.

The chain has TRBV18 and TRBJ1-1, with 7 bases matching TRBD1. Trimming removed 4 bases from V and 4 bases from J; junction bases left unmatched: 3. CDR1 is KGHSH and CDR2 is LQKENI in the germline V gene. The CDR3 spans 13 residues. CDR3 sequence reads: CASSRQGSTEAFF. CDR3 coding DNA: TGTGCCAGCTCACGACAGGGAAGCACTGAAGCTTTCTTT.